The clone carrying this TCR beta chain has a handful of counts. The antigen is undetermined. This sample stems from a study of early T cells in non-severe SARS-CoV-2 infection. Across the whole study: Chains were unpaired, as sequencing was done on bulk RNA from unsorted whole blood.

Unique molecular identifiers were added to individual cDNA molecules. TCRdb used MiXCR to reprocess the 5' RACE reads, holding one entry per CDR3 protein. The data contain 95,000 to 150,000 distinct CDR3 sequences, under 15% of them seen just once; the ten biggest clones take up about a fifth. The CDR3 is made up of 15 amino acids. The germline CDR1 and CDR2 sequences are SGHAT and FQNNGV. Trimming removed 5 bases from V and 0 bases from J, with 11 bases in between. General observations from the study: VDJdb matching skewed toward anti-spike CD8 responses, missing private and CD4 specificities.

The J gene is TRBJ1-3, the V gene TRBV11-2; no clear D gene. The TCR originated in an adult who was a healthcare worker with PCR-confirmed SARS-CoV-2 infection or an uninfected control (not recorded which). The sequenced sample was whole blood. CDR3: CASSLGRSSGNTIYF. CDR3 in DNA: TGTGCCAGCAGCCTAGGACGCAGCTCTGGAAACACCATATATTTT.